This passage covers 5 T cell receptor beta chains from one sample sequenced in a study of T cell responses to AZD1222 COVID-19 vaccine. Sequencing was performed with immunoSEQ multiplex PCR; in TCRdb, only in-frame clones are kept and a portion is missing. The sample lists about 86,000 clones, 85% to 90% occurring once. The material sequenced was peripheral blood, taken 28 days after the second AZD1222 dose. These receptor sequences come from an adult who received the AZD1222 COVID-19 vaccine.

The CDR3 sequence is CATKGAGYTGELFF. As DNA, the CDR3 is TGTGCCACAAAAGGGGCAGGGTATACCGGGGAGCTGTTTTTT. The chain links TRBV28 to TRBJ2-2, with D maybe TRBD1 (5 bases). This CDR3 comprises 14 residues. CDR1 and CDR2 from the germline V gene are MDHEN and SYDVKM. The germline V and J ends were trimmed by 10 bases and 5 bases, with 17 bases remaining between them. Based on the CDR3 plus reference TRBV28 and TRBJ2-2, the full variable domain is DVKVTQSSRYLVKRTGEKVFLECVQDMDHENMFWYRQDPGLGLRLIYFSYDVKMKEKGDIPEGYSVSREKKERFSLILESASTNQTSMYLCATKGAGYTGELFFGEGSRLTVL.

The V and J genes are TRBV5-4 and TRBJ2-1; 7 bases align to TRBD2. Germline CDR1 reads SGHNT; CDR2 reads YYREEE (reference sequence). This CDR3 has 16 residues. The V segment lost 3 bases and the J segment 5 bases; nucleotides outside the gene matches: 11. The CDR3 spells CASSSPGGGLDNEQFF. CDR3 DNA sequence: TGTGCCAGCAGCTCGCCCGGCGGGGGACTTGACAATGAGCAGTTCTTC.

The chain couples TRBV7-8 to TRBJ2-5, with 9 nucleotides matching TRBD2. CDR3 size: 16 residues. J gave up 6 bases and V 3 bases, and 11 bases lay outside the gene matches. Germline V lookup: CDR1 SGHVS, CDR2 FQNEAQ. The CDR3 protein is CASSLLNLAGVKTQYF. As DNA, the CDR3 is TGTGCCAGCAGCTTGCTGAATTTAGCGGGAGTCAAGACCCAGTACTTC.

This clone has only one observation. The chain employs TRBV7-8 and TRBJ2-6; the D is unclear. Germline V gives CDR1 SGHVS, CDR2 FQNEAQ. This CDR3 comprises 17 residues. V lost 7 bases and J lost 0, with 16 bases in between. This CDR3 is CASTPMLGNSGANVLTF. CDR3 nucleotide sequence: TGTGCCAGCACCCCGATGTTGGGGAACTCTGGGGCCAACGTCCTGACTTTC.

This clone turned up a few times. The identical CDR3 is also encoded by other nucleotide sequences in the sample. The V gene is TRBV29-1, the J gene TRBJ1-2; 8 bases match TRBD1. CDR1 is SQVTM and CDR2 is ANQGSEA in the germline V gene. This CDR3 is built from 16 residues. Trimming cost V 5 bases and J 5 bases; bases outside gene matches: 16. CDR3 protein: CSVRESGGTGGYGYTF. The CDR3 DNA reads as TGCAGCGTTCGAGAATCAGGGGGCACGGGGGGATATGGCTACACCTTC.